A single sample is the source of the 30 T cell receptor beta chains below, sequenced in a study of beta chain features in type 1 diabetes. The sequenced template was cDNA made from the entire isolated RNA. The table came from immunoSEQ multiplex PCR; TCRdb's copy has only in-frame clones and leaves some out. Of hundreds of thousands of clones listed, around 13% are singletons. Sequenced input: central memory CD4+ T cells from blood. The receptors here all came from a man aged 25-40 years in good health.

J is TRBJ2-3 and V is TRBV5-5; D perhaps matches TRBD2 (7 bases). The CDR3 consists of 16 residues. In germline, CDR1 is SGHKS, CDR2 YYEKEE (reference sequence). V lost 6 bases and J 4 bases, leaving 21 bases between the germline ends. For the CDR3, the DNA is TGTGCCAGCACCATGAACCCGGGGGGCGTCGCAGATACGCAGTATTTT. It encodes CASTMNPGGVADTQYF.

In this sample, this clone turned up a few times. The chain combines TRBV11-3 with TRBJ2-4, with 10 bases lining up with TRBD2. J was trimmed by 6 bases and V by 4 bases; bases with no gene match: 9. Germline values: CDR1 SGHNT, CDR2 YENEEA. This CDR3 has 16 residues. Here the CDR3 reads CASSSASGSFGNIQYF. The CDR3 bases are TGTGCCAGCAGCTCTGCTAGCGGGAGTTTCGGAAACATTCAGTACTTC.

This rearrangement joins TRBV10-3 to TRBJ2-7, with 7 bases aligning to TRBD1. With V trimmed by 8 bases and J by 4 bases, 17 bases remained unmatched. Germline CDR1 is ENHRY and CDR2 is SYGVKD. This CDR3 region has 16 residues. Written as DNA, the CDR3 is TGTGCCATCCCCCCCCAGGATACAGGGGAAGCGTACGAGCAGTACTTC. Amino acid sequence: CAIPPQDTGEAYEQYF.

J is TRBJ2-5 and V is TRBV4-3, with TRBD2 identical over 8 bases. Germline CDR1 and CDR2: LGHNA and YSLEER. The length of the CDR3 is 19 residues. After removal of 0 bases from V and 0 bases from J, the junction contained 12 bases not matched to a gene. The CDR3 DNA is TGCGCCAGCAGCCAAGAATACGCTTTTGTAGCGGGGTACCAAGAGACCCAGTACTTC. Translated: CASSQEYAFVAGYQETQYF.

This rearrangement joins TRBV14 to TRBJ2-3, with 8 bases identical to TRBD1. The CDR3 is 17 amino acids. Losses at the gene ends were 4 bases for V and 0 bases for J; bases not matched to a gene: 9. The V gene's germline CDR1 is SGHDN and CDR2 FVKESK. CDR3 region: CASSPTRTGRSTDTQYF. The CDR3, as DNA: TGTGCCAGCAGCCCTACCCGGACAGGGAGGAGCACAGATACGCAGTATTTT.

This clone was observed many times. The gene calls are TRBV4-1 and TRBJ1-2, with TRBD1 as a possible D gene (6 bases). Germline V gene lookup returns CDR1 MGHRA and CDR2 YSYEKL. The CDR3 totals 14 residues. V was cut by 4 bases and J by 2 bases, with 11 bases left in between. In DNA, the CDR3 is TGCGCCAGCAGCCGACCGGACAGAAACTATGGCTACACCTTC. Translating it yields CASSRPDRNYGYTF.

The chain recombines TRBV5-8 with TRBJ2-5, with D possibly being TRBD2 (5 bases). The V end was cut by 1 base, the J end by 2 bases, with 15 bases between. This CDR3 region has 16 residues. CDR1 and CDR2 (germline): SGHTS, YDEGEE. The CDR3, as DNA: TGTGCCAGCAGCTTGCGGGGAATGAGGGCTCAAGAGACCCAGTACTTC. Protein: CASSLRGMRAQETQYF.

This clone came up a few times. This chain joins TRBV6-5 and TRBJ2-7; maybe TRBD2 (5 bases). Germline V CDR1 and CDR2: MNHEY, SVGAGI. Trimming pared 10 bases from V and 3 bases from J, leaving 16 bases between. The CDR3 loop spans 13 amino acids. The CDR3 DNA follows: TGTGCCACCAGGACTGAGAATATCTACGAGCAGTACGTC. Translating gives CATRTENIYEQYV.

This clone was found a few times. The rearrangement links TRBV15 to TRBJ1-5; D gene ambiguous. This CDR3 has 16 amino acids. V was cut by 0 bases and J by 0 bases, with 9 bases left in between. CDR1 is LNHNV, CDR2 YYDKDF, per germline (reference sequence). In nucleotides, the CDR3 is TGTGCCACCAGCAGAGATTTGCCATATAGCAATCAGCCCCAGCATTTT. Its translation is CATSRDLPYSNQPQHF.

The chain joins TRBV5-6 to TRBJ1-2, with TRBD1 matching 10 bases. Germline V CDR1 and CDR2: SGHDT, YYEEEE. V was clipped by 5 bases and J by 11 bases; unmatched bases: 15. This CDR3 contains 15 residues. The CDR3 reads CASSSLLTGGFSYTF. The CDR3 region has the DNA TGTGCCAGCAGTTCCCTATTGACAGGGGGCTTTTCATACACCTTC.

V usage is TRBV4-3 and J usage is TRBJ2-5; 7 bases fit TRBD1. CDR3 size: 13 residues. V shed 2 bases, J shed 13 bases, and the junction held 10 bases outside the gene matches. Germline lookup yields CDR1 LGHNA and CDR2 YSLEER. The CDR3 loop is CASSQPGQAVRYF. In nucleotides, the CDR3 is TGCGCCAGCAGCCAACCTGGACAGGCCGTTCGGTACTTC.

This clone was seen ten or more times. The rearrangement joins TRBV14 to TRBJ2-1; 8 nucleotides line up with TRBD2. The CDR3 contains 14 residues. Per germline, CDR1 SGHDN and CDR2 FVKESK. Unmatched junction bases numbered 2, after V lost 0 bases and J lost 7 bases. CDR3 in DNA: TGTGCCAGCAGCCAAGAGGGACTAGTGAATGAGCAGTTCTTC. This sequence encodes CASSQEGLVNEQFF.

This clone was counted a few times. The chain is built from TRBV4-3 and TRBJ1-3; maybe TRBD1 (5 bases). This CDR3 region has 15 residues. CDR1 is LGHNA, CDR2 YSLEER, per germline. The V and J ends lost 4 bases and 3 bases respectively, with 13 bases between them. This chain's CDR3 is CASSPQAGYGNTIYF. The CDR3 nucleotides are TGCGCCAGCAGCCCCCAGGCAGGGTATGGAAACACCATATATTTT.

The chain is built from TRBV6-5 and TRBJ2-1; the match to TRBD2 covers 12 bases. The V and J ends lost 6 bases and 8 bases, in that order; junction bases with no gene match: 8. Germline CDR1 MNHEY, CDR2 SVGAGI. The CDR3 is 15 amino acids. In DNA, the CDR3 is TGTGCCAGCAGGACTGGACTAGCGGGAAAGGATGAGCAGTTCTTC. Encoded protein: CASRTGLAGKDEQFF.

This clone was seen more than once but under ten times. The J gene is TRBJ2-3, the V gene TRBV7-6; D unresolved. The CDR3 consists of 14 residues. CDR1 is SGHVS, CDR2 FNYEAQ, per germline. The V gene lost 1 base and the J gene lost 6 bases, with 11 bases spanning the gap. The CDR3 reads CASSLGGFSDTQYF. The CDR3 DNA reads TGTGCCAGCAGCTTAGGTGGGTTTTCGGATACGCAGTATTTT. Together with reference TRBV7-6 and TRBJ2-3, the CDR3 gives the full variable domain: GAGVSQSPRYKVTKRGQDVALRCDPISGHVSLYWYRQALGQGPEFLTYFNYEAQQDKSGLPNDRFSAERPEGSISTLTIQRTEQRDSAMYRCASSLGGFSDTQYFGPGTRLTVL.

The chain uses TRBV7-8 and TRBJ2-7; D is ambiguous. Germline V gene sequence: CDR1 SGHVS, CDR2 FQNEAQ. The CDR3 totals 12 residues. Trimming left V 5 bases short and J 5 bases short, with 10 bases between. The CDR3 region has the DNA TGTGCCAGCAGCCTAAACCGGGACGAGCAGTACTTC. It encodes CASSLNRDEQYF.

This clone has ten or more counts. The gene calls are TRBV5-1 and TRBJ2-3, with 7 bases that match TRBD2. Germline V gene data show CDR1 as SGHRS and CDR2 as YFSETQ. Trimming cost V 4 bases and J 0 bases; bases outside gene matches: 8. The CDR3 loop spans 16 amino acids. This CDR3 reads CASSQGAAGSTDTQYF. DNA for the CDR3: TGCGCCAGCAGCCAAGGAGCAGCGGGGAGCACAGATACGCAGTATTTT.

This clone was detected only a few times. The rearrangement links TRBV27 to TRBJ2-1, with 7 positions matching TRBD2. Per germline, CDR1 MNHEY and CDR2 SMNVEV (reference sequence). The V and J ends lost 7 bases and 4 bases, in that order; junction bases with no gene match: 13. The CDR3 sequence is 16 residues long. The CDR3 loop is CASKLPSSGNYNEQFF. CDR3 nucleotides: TGTGCCAGCAAATTGCCGTCTAGCGGCAATTACAATGAGCAGTTCTTC.

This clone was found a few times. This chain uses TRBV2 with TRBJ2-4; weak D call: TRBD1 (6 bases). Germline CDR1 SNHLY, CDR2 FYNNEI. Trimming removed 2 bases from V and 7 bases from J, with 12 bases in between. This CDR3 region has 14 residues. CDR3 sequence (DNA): TGTGCCAGCAGTGAAACACAGGGTGGGAACATTCAGTACTTC. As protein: CASSETQGGNIQYF.

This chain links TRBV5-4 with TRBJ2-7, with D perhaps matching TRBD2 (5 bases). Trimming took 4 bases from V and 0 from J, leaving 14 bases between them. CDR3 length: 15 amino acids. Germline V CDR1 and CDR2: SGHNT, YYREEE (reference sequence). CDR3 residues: CASSRSSDGSYEQYF. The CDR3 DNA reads TGTGCCAGCAGCCGAAGTAGCGACGGCTCCTACGAGCAGTACTTC.

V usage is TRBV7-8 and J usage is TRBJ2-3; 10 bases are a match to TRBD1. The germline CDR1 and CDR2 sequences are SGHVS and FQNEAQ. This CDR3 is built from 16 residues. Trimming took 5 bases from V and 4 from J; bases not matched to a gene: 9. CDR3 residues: CASSPTDRGRADTQYF. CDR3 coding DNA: TGTGCCAGCAGCCCAACCGACAGGGGGCGAGCAGATACGCAGTATTTT. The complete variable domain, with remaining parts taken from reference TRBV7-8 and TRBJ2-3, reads GAGVSQSPRYKVAKRGQDVALRCDPISGHVSLFWYQQALGQGPEFLTYFQNEAQLDKSGLPSDRFFAERPEGSVSTLKIQRTQQEDSAVYLCASSPTDRGRADTQYFGPGTRLTVL.

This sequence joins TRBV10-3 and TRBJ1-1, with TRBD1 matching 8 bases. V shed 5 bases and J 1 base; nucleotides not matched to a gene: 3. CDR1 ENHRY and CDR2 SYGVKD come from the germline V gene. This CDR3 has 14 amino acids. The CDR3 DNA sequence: TGTGCCATCAGTCGTGGACAGGGGAACACTGAAGCTTTCTTT. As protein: CAISRGQGNTEAFF.

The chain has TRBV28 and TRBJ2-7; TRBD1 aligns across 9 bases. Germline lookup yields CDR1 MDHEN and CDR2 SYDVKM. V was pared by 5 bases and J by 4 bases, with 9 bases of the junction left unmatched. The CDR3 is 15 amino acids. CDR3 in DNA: TGTGCCAGCAGTACACGGACGGACAGGGGTTACGAGCAGTACGTC. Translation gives CASSTRTDRGYEQYV.

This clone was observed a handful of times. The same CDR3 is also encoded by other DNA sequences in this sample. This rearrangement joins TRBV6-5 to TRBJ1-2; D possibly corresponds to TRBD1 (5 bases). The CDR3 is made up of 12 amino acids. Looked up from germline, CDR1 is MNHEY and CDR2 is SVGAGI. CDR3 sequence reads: CASYRDFSGYTF. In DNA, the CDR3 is TGTGCGAGCTACCGGGACTTCTCTGGCTACACCTTC.

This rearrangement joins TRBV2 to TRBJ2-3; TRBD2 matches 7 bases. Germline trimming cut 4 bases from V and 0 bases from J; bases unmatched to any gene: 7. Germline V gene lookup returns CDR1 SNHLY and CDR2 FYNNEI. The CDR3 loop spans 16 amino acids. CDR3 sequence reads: CASSGAGRMSTDTQYF. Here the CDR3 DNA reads TGTGCCAGCAGTGGAGCGGGACGGATGAGCACAGATACGCAGTATTTT.

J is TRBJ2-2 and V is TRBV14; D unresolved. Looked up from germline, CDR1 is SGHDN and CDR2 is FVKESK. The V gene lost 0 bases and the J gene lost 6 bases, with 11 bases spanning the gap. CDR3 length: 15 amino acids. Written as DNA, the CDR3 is TGTGCCAGCAGCCAAGATACCATGGGGTCCGGGGAGCTGTTTTTT. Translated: CASSQDTMGSGELFF.

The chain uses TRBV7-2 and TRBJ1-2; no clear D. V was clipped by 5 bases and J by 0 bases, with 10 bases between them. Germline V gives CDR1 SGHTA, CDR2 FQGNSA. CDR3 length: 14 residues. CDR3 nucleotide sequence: TGTGCCAGCAGCCCGGGGTCGGCTAACTATGGCTACACCTTC. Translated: CASSPGSANYGYTF. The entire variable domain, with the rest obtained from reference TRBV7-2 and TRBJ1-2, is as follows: GAGVSQSPSNKVTEKGKDVELRCDPISGHTALYWYRQSLGQGLEFLIYFQGNSAPDKSGLPSDRFSAERTGGSVSTLTIQRTQQEDSAVYLCASSPGSANYGYTFGSGTRLTVV.

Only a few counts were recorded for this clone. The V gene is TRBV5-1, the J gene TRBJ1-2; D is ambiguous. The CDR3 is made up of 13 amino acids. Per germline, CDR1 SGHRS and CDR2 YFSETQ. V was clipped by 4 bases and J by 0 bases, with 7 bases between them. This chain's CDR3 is CASSMESNYGYTF. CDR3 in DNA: TGCGCCAGCAGCATGGAGTCTAACTATGGCTACACCTTC.

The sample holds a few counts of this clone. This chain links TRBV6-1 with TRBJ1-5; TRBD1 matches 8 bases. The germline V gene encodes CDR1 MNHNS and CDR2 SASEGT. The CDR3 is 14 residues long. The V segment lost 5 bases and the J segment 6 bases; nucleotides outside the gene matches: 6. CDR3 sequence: CASSSQTGVQPQHF. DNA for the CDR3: TGTGCCAGCAGTTCCCAGACAGGGGTTCAGCCCCAGCATTTT.

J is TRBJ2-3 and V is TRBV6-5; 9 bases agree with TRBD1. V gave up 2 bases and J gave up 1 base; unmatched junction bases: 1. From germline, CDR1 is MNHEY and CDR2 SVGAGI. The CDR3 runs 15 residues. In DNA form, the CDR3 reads TGTGCCAGCAGTTACCGGGACAGGGGCACAGATACGCAGTATTTT. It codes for CASSYRDRGTDTQYF.